Shown below are 20 T cell receptor beta chains from a single sample sequenced in a study of blood T cell repertoires in COVID-19. The assay was immunoSEQ multiplex PCR, and TCRdb's table has in-frame clones only and misses some. The sample has fewer than 100,000 clones, about 90% seen once. Sequencing used peripheral blood. Receptor source: a man between 65 and 85 years old with acute or convalescent COVID-19.

This clone was seen more than once but under ten times. The chain is built from TRBV28 and TRBJ2-2; 10 nucleotides match TRBD2. CDR1 is MDHEN, CDR2 SYDVKM, per germline. The CDR3 spans 14 residues. The CDR3 DNA follows: TGTACAACGCGGACTAGCGGATCAACCGGGGAGCTGTTTTTT. It is translated as CTTRTSGSTGELFF.

The chain is built from TRBV5-1 and TRBJ1-6, with 7 nucleotides matching TRBD1. The V gene's germline CDR1 is SGHRS and CDR2 YFSETQ. J lost 3 bases, V lost 4 bases, and 10 bases had no gene match. This CDR3 contains 17 residues. DNA of the CDR3: TGCGCCAGCAGCCTCCTCGTCGCAGGGGGCTATAATTCACCCCTCCACTTT. Translated: CASSLLVAGGYNSPLHF.

This chain joins TRBV19 and TRBJ2-7; 9 bases align to TRBD1. Germline V gives CDR1 LNHDA, CDR2 SQIVND (reference sequence). The CDR3 runs 13 residues. The J segment lost 5 bases and the V segment lost 1 base, leaving 0 bases of the junction unmatched. CDR3 region: CASSIGQGDEQYF. As DNA, the CDR3 is TGTGCCAGTAGTATAGGACAGGGGGACGAGCAGTACTTC.

V and J are TRBV6-5 and TRBJ1-2; the D gene is possibly TRBD1 (6 bases). The CDR3 spans 13 residues. Germline loops: CDR1 MNHEY, CDR2 SVGAGI. V was trimmed by 4 bases and J by 2 bases, leaving 8 bases between them. The CDR3 DNA reads as TGTGCCAGCAGTTCGGGACAAAACTATGGCTACACCTTC. This encodes CASSSGQNYGYTF.

V gene TRBV11-3 combines with J gene TRBJ2-7, with TRBD1 matching over 8 bases. Germline V gives CDR1 SGHNT, CDR2 YENEEA. The CDR3 has 14 amino acids. V was clipped by 2 bases and J by 3 bases; unmatched bases: 3. The CDR3 is CASSLWTGCYEQYV. The DNA for the CDR3 is TGTGCCAGCAGCTTATGGACAGGGTGCTACGAGCAGTACGTC.

The chain joins TRBV7-8 to TRBJ2-5; D might be TRBD2 (5 bases). Trimming pared 5 bases from V and 1 base from J, leaving 8 bases between. The CDR3 is 13 amino acids. Germline CDR1 reads SGHVS; CDR2 reads FQNEAQ. CDR3 coding DNA: TGTGCCAGCAGCGGAGGAGTCCAAGAGACCCAGTACTTC. This translates into CASSGGVQETQYF.

The rearrangement uses TRBV14 and TRBJ2-7; 11 bases are a match to TRBD1. The germline gives CDR1 SGHDN, CDR2 FVKESK. After removal of 1 base from V and 9 bases from J, the junction contained 8 bases not matched to a gene. The CDR3 consists of 15 residues. The CDR3 is CASSQGAGTGGMQYF. The CDR3 bases are TGTGCCAGCAGCCAAGGGGCCGGGACAGGGGGTATGCAGTACTTC.

The V and J genes are TRBV7-6 and TRBJ2-3, with a weak D call TRBD2 (7 bases). The germline CDR1 and CDR2 sequences are SGHVS and FNYEAQ. With 5 bases removed from V and 6 bases from J, the gap between germline ends came to 18 bases. This CDR3 contains 15 residues. Here the CDR3 DNA reads TGTGCCAGCAGCAGGCGTGGGGGGGCAGCCGATACGCAGTATTTT. It translates to CASSRRGGAADTQYF. Complete variable domain (other parts from reference TRBV7-6 and TRBJ2-3): GAGVSQSPRYKVTKRGQDVALRCDPISGHVSLYWYRQALGQGPEFLTYFNYEAQQDKSGLPNDRFSAERPEGSISTLTIQRTEQRDSAMYRCASSRRGGAADTQYFGPGTRLTVL.

V usage is TRBV5-1 and J usage is TRBJ1-1, with D possibly being TRBD1 (6 bases). The V gene lost 4 bases and the J gene lost 3 bases, with 13 bases spanning the gap. The germline gives CDR1 SGHRS, CDR2 YFSETQ. The CDR3 has 14 amino acids. The CDR3 nucleotides read TGCGCCAGCAGCCCGGGGGGGCTCCACACTGAAGCTTTCTTT. Translation: CASSPGGLHTEAFF.

The chain couples TRBV5-8 to TRBJ2-5; TRBD1 matches 11 bases. This CDR3 comprises 12 residues. V trimming: 3 bases; J trimming: 11 bases; junction bases outside the gene matches: 3. CDR1 and CDR2 from the germline V gene are SGHTS and YDEGEE. The CDR3 region has the DNA TGTGCCAGCAGCTCGGACAGGGGGCCTCAGTACTTC. Protein product: CASSSDRGPQYF.

This clone showed up just a few times. This chain connects TRBV3-1 (or the pseudogene TRBV3-2) to TRBJ1-1; D remains ambiguous. The CDR3 runs 11 residues. V was clipped by 5 bases and J by 5 bases, with 6 bases between them. From germline, CDR1 is LGHDT and CDR2 YNNKEL (reference sequence). CDR3 region: CASSTQTEAFF. CDR3 DNA sequence: TGTGCCAGCAGCACACAAACTGAAGCTTTCTTT.

V gene TRBV6-4 combines with J gene TRBJ2-2, with TRBD2 identical over 12 bases. Germline V gives CDR1 MRHNA, CDR2 SNTAGT. The CDR3 totals 21 residues. V dropped 2 bases and J dropped 7; count of bases not matched to a gene: 20. CDR3 in amino acids: CASSDPTTSGGILTAFGELFF. The CDR3 DNA follows: TGTGCCAGCAGTGACCCCACCACTAGCGGGGGGATCCTAACGGCATTCGGGGAGCTGTTTTTT.

The chain combines TRBV29-1 with TRBJ2-5, with D perhaps matching TRBD1 (5 bases). V dropped 4 bases and J dropped 2 bases, with 11 bases sitting between them. CDR1 is SQVTM, CDR2 ANQGSEA, per germline. This CDR3 region has 13 residues. CDR3 loop: CSVGAGHQETQYF. CDR3 DNA sequence: TGCAGCGTTGGCGCAGGGCATCAAGAGACCCAGTACTTC.

This chain uses TRBV5-8 with TRBJ1-4, with 8 bases lining up with TRBD1. Trimming cost V 3 bases and J 5 bases; bases outside gene matches: 3. The CDR3 is 14 residues long. Per germline, CDR1 SGHTS and CDR2 YDEGEE. DNA for the CDR3: TGTGCCAGCAGCTCGGACAGGGTGAATGAAAAACTGTTTTTT. Translating it yields CASSSDRVNEKLFF.

V and J are TRBV7-6 and TRBJ2-7, with 12 bases identical to TRBD1. Germline V gives CDR1 SGHVS, CDR2 FNYEAQ. The V segment lost 5 bases and the J segment 6 bases; nucleotides outside the gene matches: 14. The CDR3 is made up of 17 amino acids. The CDR3 protein is CASSKNPGTGGLGEQYF. DNA for the CDR3: TGTGCCAGCAGCAAGAACCCCGGGACAGGGGGCTTAGGCGAGCAGTACTTC.

The chain couples TRBV5-6 to TRBJ2-7; tentative D call: TRBD1 (6 bases). The ends were cut back, 2 bases at V and 1 base at J, with 13 bases in the middle. Per the germline V gene, CDR1 is SGHDT and CDR2 is YYEEEE. The length of the CDR3 is 15 residues. The CDR3 region is CASSFMFGQSYEQYV. The CDR3 DNA reads as TGTGCCAGCAGCTTCATGTTCGGACAGTCCTACGAGCAGTACGTC.

V usage is TRBV19 and J usage is TRBJ2-2; D not certain. The CDR3 spans 13 residues. CDR1 and CDR2 from the germline V gene are LNHDA and SQIVND (reference sequence). V lost 4 bases and J lost 6, with 9 bases in between. CDR3 residues: CASSSGGAGELFF. Written as DNA, the CDR3 is TGTGCCAGTAGTAGCGGCGGAGCCGGGGAGCTGTTTTTT.

The chain couples TRBV2 to TRBJ1-5, with a weak D call TRBD1 (5 bases). This CDR3 spans 15 amino acids. The germline V and J ends were trimmed by 7 bases and 1 base, with 14 bases remaining between them. Germline-derived CDR1 and CDR2 are SNHLY and FYNNEI. The CDR3 loop is CASKEGRPSNQPQHF. In nucleotides, the CDR3 is TGTGCCAGCAAGGAGGGACGTCCGAGCAATCAGCCCCAGCATTTT.

This chain uses TRBV7-3 with TRBJ2-1, with TRBD1 as a possible D gene (6 bases). Between the trimmed V and J ends, which lost 5 bases and 0 bases, there was a span of 14 bases. CDR3 length: 16 residues. Germline CDR1 and CDR2: SGHTA and FQGTGA. CDR3 in DNA: TGTGCCAGCAGCGCCTCCGGGACAAACTCCTACAATGAGCAGTTCTTC. Its protein product is CASSASGTNSYNEQFF.

V is TRBV6-2 or TRBV6-3 and J is TRBJ1-1; a weak D match, TRBD1 (6 bases). The length of the CDR3 is 15 residues. Germline V gives CDR1 MNHEY, CDR2 SVGEGT. Trimming removed 3 bases from V and 2 bases from J, with 13 bases in between. The CDR3 protein is CASSYIPGVNTEAFF. In DNA form, the CDR3 reads TGTGCCAGCAGTTATATACCAGGGGTAAACACTGAAGCTTTCTTT.